The T cell receptor (beta chain) described here comes from a study of blood T cell repertoires in COVID-19. Trimming at V came to 3 bases and at J to 3 bases, leaving 5 bases not matched to a gene. The CDR3 extends over 15 amino acids. Germline lookup yields CDR1 SGHAT and CDR2 FQNNGV. Here immunoSEQ multiplex PCR was the method, and the copy in TCRdb shows in-frame clones only, minus some. The sample lists some 200,000 clones; around 83% were seen once. The genes are TRBV11-2 and TRBJ2-1; 7 nucleotides align to TRBD2. Sequencing was performed on PBMCs or T cells enriched from blood (not recorded which). This TCR derives from a woman in her forties with acute COVID-19. Here the CDR3 reads CASSLGGNLYNEQFF. CDR3 DNA sequence: TGTGCCAGCAGCTTGGGAGGGAACCTCTACAATGAGCAGTTCTTC.